The 2 T cell receptor beta chains in this list originate from one sample, sequenced in a study of regulatory T cells in long-lasting Graves disease. Documented time point: newly diagnosed GD, antithyroid drugs for less than 3 months. The TCR library was made from RNA extracted from PBMCs. Building of the TCR beta libraries involved iRepertoire HTBI primers and Arm-PCR of CDR3 regions. TCRdb re-called the multiplex PCR reads with MiXCR, one entry per CDR3 protein. Of fewer than 350,000 distinct CDR3 sequences listed, 15% to 20% were seen once; the top ten hold roughly 35%. The material was peripheral blood mononuclear cells (PBMCs), obtained at new diagnosis, from a patient treated with antithyroid drugs. These receptors all come from a female donor with Graves disease.

This clonotype was picked up one time. A far larger clone is only one base removed, so a read error is likely. The chain is built from TRBV2 and TRBJ2-1; 7 nucleotides align to TRBD2. This CDR3 has 17 residues. The V segment lost 2 bases and the J segment 13 bases; nucleotides outside the gene matches: 20. Germline V gives CDR1 SNHLY, CDR2 FYNNEI. This chain's CDR3 is CASSEWGGSWRQETQFF. CDR3 coding DNA: TGTGCCAGCAGTGAATGGGGCGGGAGTTGGCGCCAAGAGACCCAGTTCTTC.

As for this clonotype: A read error may explain this, as a much larger clone is one base away. The chain couples TRBV6-2 or TRBV6-3 to TRBJ2-7; D not resolved. The CDR3 totals 13 residues. CDR1 MNHEY and CDR2 SVGEGT come from the germline V gene. V lost 5 bases and J 2 bases, leaving 10 bases between the germline ends. CDR3 loop: CASSVESPYEQYF. The CDR3 DNA follows: TGTGCCAGCAGTGTGGAGAGCCCCTACGAGCAGTACTTC.